The T cell receptor (beta chain) described here comes from a study of cytomegalovirus exposure and HLA in healthy donors (dated by TCRdb to about 2017). In terms of the full investigation: According to an earlier analysis of around 600 of the donors, 150 million to 200 million T cells yielded 90 million to 140 million unique TCR beta sequences and 276 Gb of sequence data. Rather than drawing on any new phenotypic data, the later analysis identified candidate immune exposures from TCR beta sequences and the way those sequences occurred across donors. The genetic ancestry cluster associated with self-reported Caucasian donors included approximately 85% of the roughly 400 genotyped donors. The study combined high-throughput TCR immunosequencing, statistical association of individual TCRs with disease status, and machine learning to predict cytomegalovirus infection status. HLA typing included class I and class II loci at four-digit resolution. The study aimed to test whether signatures of past pathogen exposure could be identified by cataloging public T cell receptors. A later analysis re-examined previously published TCR beta repertoires from roughly 720 donors and added high-resolution HLA genotyping to investigate patterns of TCR occurrence. The study profiled the T cell repertoires of under 700 subjects by immunosequencing and related them to cytomegalovirus serostatus. Along with the roughly 670-subject first cohort, a separate validation cohort of about 110 different subjects was used. Among over 350 genotyped donors of the cohort, an average of about 240,000 unique TCR beta nucleotide sequences were sequenced per donor, around 20% of them non-productive. The number of donors typed differed by locus, with about 629-630 for A, B, C, DRB1 and DQB1, around 500 for DQA1, some 570 for DPA1, and around 460 for DPB1. Alongside the repertoire data, information on donor age, sex, ethnicity and CMV serostatus was compiled. In a later genetic analysis, genome-wide SNP genotypes for about 55% of the roughly 700 donors were used, and that subset was treated as a discovery cohort. Roughly 300 gigabases of sequencing data and approximately 93 million unique TCR sequences were included in an early release covering about 600 HLA-typed donors. Every discovery cohort repertoire had been produced on one sequencing platform. Five DR-DQ haplotypes were treated as single units for association and clustering because of strong linkage in the cohort. To decide whether each TCR beta V gene segment behaved as functional or pseudogenic, an earlier analysis of 587 of the donors relied on high-throughput TCR beta sequencing. The investigation overall reported the following: In a later analysis, TCR association rates were found to vary across HLA loci, with the most associated TCRs seen for DRB1 alleles and the fewest for HLA-C alleles. At a false discovery rate of 0.05, a later analysis linked around 15,000 TCR beta sequences to specific HLA alleles. It was suggested by the authors that the approach could potentially be generalized to other disease states and immunological phenotypes. In the study, around 150 TCR beta chains were listed as associated with cytomegalovirus. Presence/absence analyses assumed roughly uniform sequencing depth across donors, an assumption that may not hold. In a later analysis, HLA-associated TCR beta chains were found to be more clonally expanded and to have lower generation probabilities than equally common non-associated chains. Strong co-occurrence of HLA alleles, especially DR and DQ, made assigning TCR associations to individual alleles difficult. A few of the identified cytomegalovirus-associated TCR beta chains were confirmed in vitro to be specific for cytomegalovirus antigens. A later analysis reported that several top co-occurrence clusters appeared linked to parvovirus B19, influenza, CMV and Epstein-Barr virus. In both the original and validation cohorts, the classifier was reported to diagnose cytomegalovirus status with high specificity and sensitivity. Because counts were too low, some 17 rarely observed V segments, including chromosome 9 orphons, were left out of the earlier analysis of about 620 of the donors. Linkage disequilibrium might explain the correlated functional status among segregating V segments, but an unknown experimental factor could not be ruled out. Compared with the approximately 700-donor mean, donors in an Asian-associated ancestry cluster had fewer N-insertions in productive TCRs, according to a later genetic analysis. V-gene and J-gene trimming of TCR beta chains was associated with a missense DCLRE1C variant in a later genetic analysis, and the association was replicated in an independent cohort. Immune exposure information for the cohort was limited to CMV serostatus. According to a later analysis, most CMV-associated TCR beta chains appeared to be HLA-restricted, and the HLA associations seemed to be driven largely by CMV exposure. HLA typing was unavailable for some donors at each locus, so association tests used only the typed subset. A further reported finding was that TCR beta sequences accurately predicted the HLA-A and HLA-B alleles for most subjects in the first cohort. The sequencing pipeline was judged likely to have produced a cluster of highly shared sequence variants as a technical artifact. Some IMGT-functional V segments, including TRBV6-2 and TRBV6-3, could not be told apart with the 87-base-pair reads, so those segments were excluded. Only TCR beta chains were sequenced in this cohort, and the absence of alpha or paired-chain data limited detectable features. Most TCR sequences were seen in very few donors, while some public TCRs were found in many individuals. Broadly in line with IMGT annotations, most TCR beta V segments showed up in productive rearrangements about 87% or about 30% of the time in an earlier analysis of under 700 of the donors.

In total, just over 650 healthy bone marrow donors made up the cohort. At the time of sampling, all cohort members were nominally healthy, though unrecorded immune exposures were likely present. The donor was CMV seropositive and was included in the group of 250 to 350 seropositive cohort members. Each donor provided a peripheral blood sample, and peripheral blood mononuclear cells were used for TCR beta sequencing. The Qiagen DNeasy Blood Extraction Kit was used to extract genomic DNA from the blood cell samples. About this clone: Its binding antigen is unknown. The sample holds no much larger clone one base away, and base qualities are not on file.

The library was prepared using the immunoSEQ multiplex PCR assay. For the multiplex PCR, a mixture combining 60 forward primers for TCR Vbeta segments and 13 reverse primers for TCR Jbeta segments was used. The CDR3 region of rearranged TCR beta genes was amplified from genomic DNA by a multiplex PCR assay. The Illumina HiSeq System was used to sequence the amplified TCR beta libraries as 87-base-pair reads. The paper's processing steps were these. A later analysis tallied around 82 million unique TCR beta chains across the 660 or so repertoires, and roughly 11 million of those chains were shared by two or more donors. Raw reads were error-corrected and collapsed into unique sequences with a nearest-neighbor algorithm that merged closely related sequences to remove PCR and sequencing errors. To assign V, D and J gene segments, CDR3 sequences were aligned to IMGT reference sequences. For a sequence to be retained, at least a six-nucleotide match to both a V gene segment and a J gene segment was required. A rearrangement counted as productive if the CDR3 had no stop codons and remained in frame with V and J, and every other rearrangement counted as non-productive. CDR3 was defined by IMGT convention, running from the second conserved V-encoded cysteine to the conserved J-encoded phenylalanine. The earlier analysis of more than 450 of the donors excluded sequences that lacked an unambiguous match to a single V gene segment. An earlier analysis of fewer than 750 of the donors classified V segments as functional when productive rearrangements were above 56.7% and as segregating when the standard deviation between donors was above 5%. To diagnose cytomegalovirus status from the catalog of TCR beta chain sequences, a statistical classification framework was built. A later analysis assigned V and J genes by comparing TCR nucleotide sequences with IMGT/GENE-DB human TR gene sequences. The TCRdist pipeline was used in a later analysis to assign CDR3 sequences and most-parsimonious VDJ recombination scenarios. In a later analysis, every TCR beta chain was defined by the combination of its CDR3 amino acid sequence and its V-gene family, and reads without a unique V-gene family were dropped. In a later analysis, fewer than 600 highly shared, low-generation-probability nucleotide sequences were removed to address suspected cross-contamination and a sequencing artifact. A later analysis calculated a clonal expansion index for each public chain from normalized within-repertoire ranks of inferred template counts. In a later analysis, generation probabilities were computed using a VDJ recombination model fitted to out-of-frame rearrangements, and the results were checked against IGoR. A later analysis scored TCR-TCR, TCR-HLA and TCR-CMV co-occurrence with hypergeometric tests, applying a repertoire-size bias correction to TCR pairs. In a later analysis, false discovery rates were estimated by permuting HLA or CMV assignments 20 times. A later analysis grouped co-occurring TCRs with DBSCAN, adding TCRdist sequence similarity when clustering within HLA-allele-positive subsets. Co-occurrence clustering excluded repertoires with fewer than 30,000 or more than 120,000 public chains, plus five with anomalous nucleotide sharing. Imported from immuneACCESS, the table was reduced by TCRdb to in-frame sequences with V and J called. These copies leave out some clones; in studies compared against another copy, an unresolved V gene accounts for under half, and the cause of the remainder is not known. V and J calls and clone size are copied from that table; D and trimming were computed from the DNA. This sample has 120,000 or so clones in its table, and about 74% of those were observed once. Clones ranked in the top ten supply around 3% of the sample.

The CDR3 contains 15 residues, cysteine and phenylalanine counted. The entry retains the CDR3 DNA only, 45 bases that are in frame from base 1. Deletion took 2 bases off V and 4 bases off J, with a span of 14 bases between the germline ends. CDR1 and CDR2 are drawn from the germline V gene: MNHEY, SVGAGI. The chain is assembled from TRBV6-5 and TRBJ2-5, with no reliable assignment of the D segment. This receptor was obtained from a woman aged 40-49 years in good health and CMV-seropositive. The sample was PBMCs. This receptor has the CDR3 CASSYGPVNSETQYF. The DNA is TGTGCCAGCAGTTACGGGCCAGTAAATTCAGAGACCCAGTACTTC.